Listed here are 23 T cell receptor beta chains from one sample, sequenced in a study of radiotherapy plus CTLA-4 blockade in lung cancer. TCRdb keeps only in-frame clones here, not all; method: immunoSEQ multiplex PCR. The sample carries about 62,000 clones, 60% to 80% recorded once. Sequenced here: peripheral blood, sampled from a patient treated with radiotherapy plus ipilimumab. These receptors all stem from a human donor with non-small cell lung cancer who had a complete response to radiotherapy plus ipilimumab.

Details on this clone: The CDR3 carries no conserved terminal phenylalanine or tryptophan, so it likely arises from a read error. It is unclear where the CDR3 begins or ends on the DNA, so no DNA is shown, and the CDR3 is as TCRdb lists it. V usage is TRBV11-2 and J usage is TRBJ2-7; TRBD2, the table's D call, lacks a check against the DNA. A total of 11 residues make up the CDR3, ends included. Germline V gene lookup returns CDR1 SGHAT and CDR2 FQNNGV. CDR3 protein: CASSQGLAGGI.

This clone has more than one count but fewer than ten. The V and J genes are TRBV27 and TRBJ1-1, with TRBD1 as a possible D gene (5 bases). V lost 6 bases, J lost 0 bases, and 14 bases lay in between. The CDR3 covers 15 residues. Germline CDR1 MNHEY, CDR2 SMNVEV (reference sequence). In DNA form, the CDR3 reads TGTGCCAGCAGAACCTTGACAGCAATGAACACTGAAGCTTTCTTT. This translates into CASRTLTAMNTEAFF.

The V gene is TRBV4-3, the J gene TRBJ2-5; D gene uncertain. The CDR3 runs 14 residues. CDR1 and CDR2 (germline): LGHNA, YSLEER. The V end was cut by 1 base, the J end by 2 bases, with 8 bases between. The CDR3 region is CASSQGAAQETQYF. CDR3 in DNA: TGCGCCAGCAGCCAAGGGGCAGCTCAAGAGACCCAGTACTTC.

This chain uses TRBV12-5 with TRBJ2-1; D is perhaps TRBD1 (5 bases). The V end lost 1 base, the J end lost 9 bases, and 10 bases lay between the germline ends. The CDR3 length is 13 residues. The germline V gene has CDR1 LGHNT and CDR2 FRNRAP. The CDR3 DNA is TGTGCTAGTGGTTTGGACTCTAGGGGTGAGCAGTTCTTC. The encoded protein is CASGLDSRGEQFF. Supplemented by reference TRBV12-5 and TRBJ2-1, the full variable domain reads DARVTQTPRHKVTEMGQEVTMRCQPILGHNTVFWYRQTMMQGLELLAYFRNRAPLDDSGMPKDRFSAEMPDATLATLKIQPSEPRDSAVYFCASGLDSRGEQFFGPGTRLTVL.

This clone was seen once. The chain uses TRBV27 and TRBJ1-1, with 9 nucleotides matching TRBD1. Germline V CDR1 and CDR2: MNHEY, SMNVEV (reference sequence). J gave up 3 bases and V 6 bases, and 23 bases lay outside the gene matches. The CDR3 is 20 residues long. CDR3 protein: CASRSPRKQGARGRDTEAFF. In DNA, the CDR3 is TGTGCCAGCAGATCGCCCCGAAAACAGGGGGCGAGGGGTAGGGACACTGAAGCTTTCTTT.

V and J are TRBV6-5 and TRBJ1-2, with no clear D. Germline assignment: CDR1 MNHEY and CDR2 SVGAGI. The CDR3 covers 15 residues. The V and J ends lost 5 bases and 8 bases respectively, with 21 bases between them. CDR3 loop: CASSDYRGVGSGYTF. The CDR3 region has the DNA TGTGCCAGCAGTGACTATCGTGGGGTAGGGAGCGGCTACACCTTC.

This chain links TRBV30 with TRBJ2-3; 13 positions agree with TRBD2. Germline CDR1 and CDR2: GTSNPN and SVGIG (reference sequence). With V trimmed by 7 bases and J by 5 bases, 12 bases remained unmatched. The CDR3 totals 16 residues. This CDR3 is CALGRTSGSRVDTQYF. The CDR3 DNA follows: TGTGCCTTGGGTAGGACTAGCGGGAGCCGAGTAGATACGCAGTATTTT.

There are a few counts of this clone. The rearrangement joins TRBV5-8 to TRBJ2-6, with 11 bases fitting TRBD1. This CDR3 contains 19 residues. Germline-derived CDR1 and CDR2 are SGHTS and YDEGEE. V gave up 0 bases and J gave up 0 bases; unmatched junction bases: 5. The CDR3 sequence: CASSLGTGGAFSGANVLTF. CDR3 nucleotides: TGTGCCAGCAGCTTGGGGACAGGGGGCGCCTTCTCTGGGGCCAACGTCCTGACTTTC. Complete variable domain (other parts from reference TRBV5-8 and TRBJ2-6): EAGVTQSPTHLIKTRGQQATLRCSPISGHTSVYWYQQALGLGLQFLLWYDEGEERNRGNFPPRFSGRQFPNYSSELNVNALELEDSALYLCASSLGTGGAFSGANVLTFGAGSRLTVL.

This clone was observed a single time. Here the CDR3 DNA reads TGTGCCAGCAGCTTGGACAGGGTCAACTATGGCTACACCTTC. It is translated as CASSLDRVNYGYTF. The chain joins TRBV5-4 to TRBJ1-2, with a weak D call TRBD1 (6 bases). Germline V gene sequence: CDR1 SGHNT, CDR2 YYREEE (reference sequence). The V end was cut by 0 bases, the J end by 2 bases, with 8 bases between. This CDR3 is 14 amino acids long.

The V call is TRBV18, the J call TRBJ2-7; D is undetermined. The CDR3 sequence is 14 residues long. In germline, CDR1 is KGHSH, CDR2 LQKENI. Trimming pared 2 bases from V and 2 bases from J, leaving 10 bases between. In nucleotides, the CDR3 is TGTGCCAGCTCACCATCGGCAGGCACCTACGAGCAGTACTTC. Translating it yields CASSPSAGTYEQYF.

This clone has just one count. V is TRBV7-8 and J is TRBJ2-1, with D possibly matching TRBD2 (7 bases). Per the germline V gene, CDR1 is SGHVS and CDR2 is FQNEAQ. Between the trimmed V and J ends, which lost 3 bases and 4 bases, there was a span of 13 bases. This CDR3 contains 15 residues. The CDR3 is CASSFTGGPYNEQFF. Here the CDR3 DNA reads TGTGCCAGCAGCTTTACCGGGGGGCCTTACAATGAGCAGTTCTTC.

The rearrangement links TRBV4-1 to TRBJ2-1, with 13 positions matching TRBD2. This CDR3 has 16 residues. With 4 bases clipped from V and 7 bases from J, the junction kept 7 bases outside the gene matches. The germline V gene encodes CDR1 MGHRA and CDR2 YSYEKL. The CDR3 DNA reads as TGCGCCAGCAGCCCCGGACTAGCGGGAGCTTTGAATGAGCAGTTCTTC. It yields the protein CASSPGLAGALNEQFF.

The chain has TRBV27 and TRBJ2-3, with D perhaps TRBD2 (5 bases). In germline, CDR1 is MNHEY, CDR2 SMNVEV (reference sequence). The CDR3 has 14 amino acids. V dropped 3 bases and J dropped 6 bases, with 13 bases sitting between them. The CDR3 reads CASSFRGRPDTQYF. The DNA for the CDR3 is TGTGCCAGCAGTTTCCGAGGGCGTCCGGATACGCAGTATTTT.

The V call is TRBV11-2, the J call TRBJ2-1; TRBD2 might be the D (5 bases). The CDR3 totals 13 residues. V was shortened by 8 bases and J by 6 bases, with 14 bases between the two germline ends. Per germline, CDR1 SGHAT and CDR2 FQNNGV. The CDR3 here is CASRPTRFNEQFF. The CDR3 DNA follows: TGTGCCAGCCGCCCTACTAGATTCAATGAGCAGTTCTTC.

The chain joins TRBV7-2 to TRBJ2-2; TRBD1 matches at 7 bases. The CDR3 runs to 15 residues. J was trimmed by 7 bases and V by 4 bases; bases with no gene match: 9. The germline gives CDR1 SGHTA, CDR2 FQGNSA. The chain's CDR3 is CASSWGQLRGGELFF. The CDR3, as DNA: TGTGCCAGCAGCTGGGGACAGCTAAGAGGCGGGGAGCTGTTTTTT.

The V gene is TRBV27, the J gene TRBJ2-3; D call uncertain. The V gene lost 2 bases and the J gene lost 2 bases, with 17 bases spanning the gap. There are 17 residues in the CDR3. From germline, CDR1 is MNHEY and CDR2 SMNVEV (reference sequence). The CDR3 DNA sequence: TGTGCCAGCAGTTTAATGAGCCTCAGACTTCACACAGATACGCAGTATTTT. Its protein is CASSLMSLRLHTDTQYF.

A few counts support this clone. This chain connects TRBV5-1 to TRBJ2-7, with 8 bases lining up with TRBD2. Germline values: CDR1 SGHRS, CDR2 YFSETQ. With V trimmed by 2 bases and J by 4 bases, 5 bases remained unmatched. This CDR3 region has 14 residues. CDR3 coding DNA: TGCGCCAGCAGCTTAGCGGGAGATCGGTACGAGCAGTACTTC. Translated: CASSLAGDRYEQYF.

The chain is built from TRBV5-1 and TRBJ2-3, with 8 bases that match TRBD1. Germline V gene lookup returns CDR1 SGHRS and CDR2 YFSETQ. V trimming: 1 base; J trimming: 4 bases; junction bases outside the gene matches: 5. The CDR3 runs to 15 residues. The CDR3: CASSLSGTGADTQYF. CDR3 DNA sequence: TGCGCCAGCAGCTTGAGTGGGACAGGAGCAGATACGCAGTATTTT.

This clone was recorded a few times. The CDR3, as DNA: TGTGCCAGCAGCCAAGGACAGGGGGCGCGTAACTATGGCTACACCTTC. Translation gives CASSQGQGARNYGYTF. The chain couples TRBV4-2 to TRBJ1-2, with 10 bases that match TRBD1. The V segment lost 1 base and the J segment 1 base; nucleotides outside the gene matches: 3. This CDR3 contains 16 residues. Germline V gives CDR1 LGHNA, CDR2 YNFKEQ.

The V gene is TRBV7-8, the J gene TRBJ2-3, with 11 bases aligning to TRBD2. CDR1 and CDR2 from the germline V gene are SGHVS and FQNEAQ. Losses at the gene ends were 5 bases for V and 2 bases for J; bases not matched to a gene: 6. The CDR3 covers 16 residues. CDR3 sequence (DNA): TGTGCCAGCAGCCTGGGACTAGCGGCCTCCACAGATACGCAGTATTTT. This encodes CASSLGLAASTDTQYF.

This clone turned up a few times. The chain joins TRBV6-1 to TRBJ2-7, with 7 bases lining up with TRBD2. V shed 0 bases, J shed 5 bases, and the junction held 7 bases outside the gene matches. Germline CDR1 reads MNHNS; CDR2 reads SASEGT. The length of the CDR3 is 15 residues. The DNA of the CDR3 is TGTGCCAGCAGTGAAGCGGGAGGGGCCGGGGACGAGCAGTACTTC. It translates to CASSEAGGAGDEQYF.

This chain links TRBV5-1 with TRBJ2-5; D perhaps matches TRBD2 (6 bases). The J call may be wrong; the DNA end is better matched by TRBJ2-7. The CDR3 is made up of 15 amino acids. Germline CDR1 SGHRS, CDR2 YFSETQ. The CDR3 DNA follows: TGCGCCAGCAGCTTGAATAGCGGCAACCCCTACGAGCAGTACTTC. The encoded protein is CASSLNSGNPYEQYF.

The V and J genes are TRBV7-2 and TRBJ1-2; maybe TRBD1 (5 bases). V dropped 5 bases and J dropped 5 bases, with 9 bases sitting between them. Germline CDR1 SGHTA, CDR2 FQGNSA. The CDR3 is 12 amino acids. CDR3 sequence: CASSPEGYGYTF. The DNA for the CDR3 is TGTGCCAGCAGCCCGGAGGGGTATGGCTACACCTTC.